The T cell receptor beta chain under discussion was sequenced for a study of cytomegalovirus exposure and HLA in healthy donors. This CDR3 region has 16 residues. V dropped 4 bases and J dropped 2; count of bases not matched to a gene: 8. Germline V gene data show CDR1 as SGHRS and CDR2 as YFSETQ. PCR used 60 Vbeta primers and 13 Jbeta primers. TCRdb's table, derived via immunoSEQ multiplex PCR, lists solely in-frame clones and lacks some. The sample shows 150,000 or so clones, 79% of them seen only once. About this clone: Its antigen is unidentified.

General study results and limits: In a later analysis, parvovirus B19, influenza, CMV and Epstein-Barr virus appeared linked to several top co-occurrence clusters. TCR beta sequences reportedly predicted most subjects' HLA-A and HLA-B alleles accurately. Follow-up analysis later connected one missense variant in DCLRE1C with trimming of TCR beta V- and J-genes.

Source material: PBMCs. The V and J genes are TRBV5-1 and TRBJ2-5; TRBD1 aligns across 10 bases. The receptor was isolated from a man aged 30 to 39 in good health and CMV-seropositive. The CDR3: CASSRGDRGRQETQYF. The CDR3 bases are TGCGCCAGCAGCCGTGGGGACAGGGGCCGTCAAGAGACCCAGTACTTC.